Below, 3 T cell receptor beta chains from the same sample are listed, as sequenced in a study of glioma-infiltrating T cells after dendritic cell vaccination. Some clones are missing from TCRdb's copy, which holds only in-frame ones; the method was immunoSEQ multiplex PCR. This repertoire shows about 73,000 clones, over 70% found once; its top ten account for about 2.1%. The material sequenced was blood, taken before dendritic cell vaccination. Every receptor here comes from a human donor with glioblastoma.

The chain couples TRBV4-1 to TRBJ1-5; no firm D call. Germline lookup yields CDR1 MGHRA and CDR2 YSYEKL. CDR3 length: 15 residues. V lost 1 base and J 1 base, leaving 8 bases between the germline ends. The CDR3 DNA reads as TGCGCCAGCAGCCAAGGAGTGACAAGCAATCAGCCCCAGCATTTT. This gives the protein CASSQGVTSNQPQHF.

This chain links TRBV6-6 with TRBJ1-5; tentatively, D is TRBD1 (5 bases). Germline V CDR1 and CDR2: MNHNY, SVGAGI (reference sequence). The CDR3 is 16 residues long. V lost 0 bases, J lost 4 bases, and 13 bases lay in between. The CDR3 coding sequence is TGTGCCAGCAGTTACTCCGGAGGGGATGGGAATCAGCCCCAGCATTTT. Translating gives CASSYSGGDGNQPQHF.

V and J are TRBV18 and TRBJ1-1, with a weak D call TRBD1 (5 bases). The germline gives CDR1 KGHSH, CDR2 LQKENI. Trimming took 3 bases from V and 9 from J, leaving 17 bases between them. The CDR3 contains 14 residues. CDR3 residues: CASSPIMTQDKAFF. The CDR3 DNA follows: TGTGCCAGCTCACCGATTATGACCCAGGACAAAGCTTTCTTT.